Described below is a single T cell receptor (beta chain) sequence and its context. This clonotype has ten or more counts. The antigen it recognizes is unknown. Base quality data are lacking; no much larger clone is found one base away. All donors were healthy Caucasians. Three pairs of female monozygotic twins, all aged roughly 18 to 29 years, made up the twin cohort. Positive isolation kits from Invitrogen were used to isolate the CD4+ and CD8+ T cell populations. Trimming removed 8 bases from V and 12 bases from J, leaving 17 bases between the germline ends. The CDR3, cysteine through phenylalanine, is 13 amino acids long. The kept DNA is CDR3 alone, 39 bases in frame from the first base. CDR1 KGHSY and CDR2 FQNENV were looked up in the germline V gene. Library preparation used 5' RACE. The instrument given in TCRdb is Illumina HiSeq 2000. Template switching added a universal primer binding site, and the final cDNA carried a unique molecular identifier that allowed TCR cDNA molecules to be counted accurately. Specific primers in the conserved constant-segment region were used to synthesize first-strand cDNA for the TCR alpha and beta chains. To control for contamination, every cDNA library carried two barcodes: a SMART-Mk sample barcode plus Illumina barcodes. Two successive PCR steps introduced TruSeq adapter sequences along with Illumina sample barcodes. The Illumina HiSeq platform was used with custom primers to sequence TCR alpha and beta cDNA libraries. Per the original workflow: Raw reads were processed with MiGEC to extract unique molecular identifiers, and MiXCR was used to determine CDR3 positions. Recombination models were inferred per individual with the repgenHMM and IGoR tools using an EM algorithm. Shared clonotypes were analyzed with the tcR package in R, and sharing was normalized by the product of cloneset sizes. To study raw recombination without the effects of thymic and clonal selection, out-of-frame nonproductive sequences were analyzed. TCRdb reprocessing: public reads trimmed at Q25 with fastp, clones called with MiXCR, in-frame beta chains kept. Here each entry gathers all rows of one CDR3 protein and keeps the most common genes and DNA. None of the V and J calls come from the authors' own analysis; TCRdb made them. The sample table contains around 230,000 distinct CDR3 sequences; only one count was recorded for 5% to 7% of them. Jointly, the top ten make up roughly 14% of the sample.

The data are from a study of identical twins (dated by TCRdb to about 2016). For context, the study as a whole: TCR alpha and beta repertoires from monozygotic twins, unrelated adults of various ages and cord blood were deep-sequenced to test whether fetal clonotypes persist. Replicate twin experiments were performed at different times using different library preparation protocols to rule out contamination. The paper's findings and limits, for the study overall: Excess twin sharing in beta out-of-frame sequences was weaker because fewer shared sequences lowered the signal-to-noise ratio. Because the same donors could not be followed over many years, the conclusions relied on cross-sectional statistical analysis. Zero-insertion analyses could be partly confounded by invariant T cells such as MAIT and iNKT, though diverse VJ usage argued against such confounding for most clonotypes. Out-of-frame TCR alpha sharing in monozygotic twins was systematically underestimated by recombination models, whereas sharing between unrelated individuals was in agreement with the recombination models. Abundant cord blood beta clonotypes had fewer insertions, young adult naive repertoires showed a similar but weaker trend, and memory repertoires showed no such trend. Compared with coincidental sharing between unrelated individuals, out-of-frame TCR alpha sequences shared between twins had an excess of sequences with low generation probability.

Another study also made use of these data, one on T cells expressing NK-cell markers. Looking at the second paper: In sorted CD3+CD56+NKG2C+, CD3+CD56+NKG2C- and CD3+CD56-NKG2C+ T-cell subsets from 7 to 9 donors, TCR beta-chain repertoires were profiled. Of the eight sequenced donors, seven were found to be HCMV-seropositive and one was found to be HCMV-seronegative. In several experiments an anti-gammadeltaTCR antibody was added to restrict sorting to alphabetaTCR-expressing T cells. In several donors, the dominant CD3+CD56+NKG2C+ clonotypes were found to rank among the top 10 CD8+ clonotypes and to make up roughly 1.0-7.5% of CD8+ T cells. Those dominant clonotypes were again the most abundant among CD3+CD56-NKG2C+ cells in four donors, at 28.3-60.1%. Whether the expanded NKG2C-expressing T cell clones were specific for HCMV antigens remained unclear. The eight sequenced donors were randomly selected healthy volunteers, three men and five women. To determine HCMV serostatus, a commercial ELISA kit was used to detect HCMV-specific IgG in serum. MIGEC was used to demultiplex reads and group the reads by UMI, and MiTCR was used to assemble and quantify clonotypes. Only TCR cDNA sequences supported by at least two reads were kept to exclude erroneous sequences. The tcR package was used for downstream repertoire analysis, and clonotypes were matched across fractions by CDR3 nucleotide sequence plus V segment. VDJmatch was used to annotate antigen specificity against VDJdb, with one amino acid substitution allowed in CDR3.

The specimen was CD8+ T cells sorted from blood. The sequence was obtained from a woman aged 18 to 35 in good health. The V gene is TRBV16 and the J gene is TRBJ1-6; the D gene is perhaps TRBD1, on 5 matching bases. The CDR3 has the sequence CASYQGAGIPLHF. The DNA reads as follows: TGTGCCAGCTACCAGGGAGCAGGAATACCCCTCCACTTT.